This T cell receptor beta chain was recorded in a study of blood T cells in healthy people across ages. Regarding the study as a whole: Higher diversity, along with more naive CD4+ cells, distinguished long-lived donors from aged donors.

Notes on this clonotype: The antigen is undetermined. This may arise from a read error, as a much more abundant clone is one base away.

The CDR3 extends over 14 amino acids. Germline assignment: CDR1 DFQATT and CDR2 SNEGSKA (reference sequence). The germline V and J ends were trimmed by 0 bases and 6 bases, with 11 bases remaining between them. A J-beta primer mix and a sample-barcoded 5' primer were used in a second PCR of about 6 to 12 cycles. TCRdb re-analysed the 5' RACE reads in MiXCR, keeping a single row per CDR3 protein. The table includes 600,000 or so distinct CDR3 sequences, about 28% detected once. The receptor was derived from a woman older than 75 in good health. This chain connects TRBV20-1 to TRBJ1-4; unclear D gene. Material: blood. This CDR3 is CSARDKVNDEKLFF. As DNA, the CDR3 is TGCAGTGCTAGAGATAAAGTAAATGATGAAAAACTGTTTTTT.